This T cell receptor beta chain was documented in a study of cytomegalovirus exposure and HLA in healthy donors. PCR amplification relied on 60 Vbeta primers (plus 13 Jbeta primers). As processed by the authors: A later analysis counted approximately 88 million unique TCR beta chains, roughly 11 million shared. Repertoires were generated with immunoSEQ multiplex PCR, while TCRdb's copy carries only in-frame clones and drops some. The V and J calls and clone size come from that table; D and trimming were worked out from the DNA. The sample has 26,000 or so clones; 60% to 80% are singletons. Regarding the study as a whole: Later on, analysis showed that most CMV-associated TCR beta chains appeared to be HLA-restricted.

There are 16 residues in the CDR3. Trimming removed 5 bases from V and 1 base from J, with 12 bases in between. Germline V CDR1 and CDR2: SGHTA, FQGNSA. For this clone: Its antigen is not identified.

The sample comprised PBMCs. The clonotype comes from a male donor in good health and CMV-seronegative. V and J are TRBV7-2 and TRBJ2-6; no definite D call. The CDR3 coding sequence is TGTGCCAGCAGCCGGGTGAGAATATCTGGGGCCAACGTCCTGACTTTC. Translating it yields CASSRVRISGANVLTF.